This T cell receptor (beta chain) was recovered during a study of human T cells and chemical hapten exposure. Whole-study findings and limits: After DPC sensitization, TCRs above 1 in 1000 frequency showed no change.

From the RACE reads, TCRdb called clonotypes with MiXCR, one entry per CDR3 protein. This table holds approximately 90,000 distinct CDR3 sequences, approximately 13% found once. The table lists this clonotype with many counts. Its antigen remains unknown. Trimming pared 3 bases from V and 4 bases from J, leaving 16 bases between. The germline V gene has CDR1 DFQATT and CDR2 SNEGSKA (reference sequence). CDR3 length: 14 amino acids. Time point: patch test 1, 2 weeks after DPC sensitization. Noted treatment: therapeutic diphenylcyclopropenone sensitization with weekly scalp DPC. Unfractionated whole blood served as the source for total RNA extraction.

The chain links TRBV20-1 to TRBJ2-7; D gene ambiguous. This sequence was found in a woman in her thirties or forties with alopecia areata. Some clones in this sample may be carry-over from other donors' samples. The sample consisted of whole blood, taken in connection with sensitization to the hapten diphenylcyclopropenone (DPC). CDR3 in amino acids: CSASVGTDQYEQYF. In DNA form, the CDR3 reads TGCAGTGCTAGCGTTGGAACGGACCAGTACGAGCAGTACTTC.